The clone carrying this T cell receptor beta chain was seen ten or more times. Time point reported: patch test 2, 6 weeks after DPC sensitization. Treatment denoted: therapeutic diphenylcyclopropenone sensitization with weekly scalp DPC. Extraction of total RNA was performed on unfractionated whole blood. This CDR3 has 19 amino acids. CDR1 is LGHNA, CDR2 YNFKEQ, per germline. The V gene end was trimmed by 0 bases and the J gene end by 5 bases; junction bases not matched to a gene: 13. MiXCR was run by TCRdb on the RACE reads, yielding one entry per CDR3 protein. The sample shows tens of thousands of distinct CDR3 sequences, around 6.7% of them seen only once. The data derive from a study of human T cells and chemical hapten exposure.

This chain links TRBV4-2 with TRBJ2-1; 10 bases map to TRBD2. This specimen was whole blood, taken in connection with sensitization to the hapten diphenylcyclopropenone (DPC). This sequence was found in a woman between 25 and 40 years old with alopecia areata. Some clones in this sample may be carry-over from other donors' samples. CDR3 coding DNA: TGTGCCAGCAGCCAAGAGGGGGGGGATTCTAGCGGGGGTCACAATGAGCAGTTCTTC. Protein: CASSQEGGDSSGGHNEQFF.